This entry describes one T cell receptor beta chain. Here immunoSEQ multiplex PCR was the method, and the copy in TCRdb shows in-frame clones only, minus some. The data show approximately 76,000 clones, approximately 86% seen once. These data come from a study of technical replicates of blood from several donors. The germline V gene has CDR1 SGHNT and CDR2 YYREEE (reference sequence). This CDR3 spans 15 amino acids. V dropped 4 bases and J dropped 4 bases, with 17 bases sitting between them. The chain combines TRBV5-4 with TRBJ2-5; D is perhaps TRBD2 (6 bases). Sequences were obtained from PBMCs. This sequence was found in a human donor in good health. Some clones in this sample may be carry-over from other donors' samples. DNA for the CDR3: TGTGCCAGCAGCGGTTGGGCGCTGGGAGGAGAGACCCAGTACTTC. Amino acid sequence: CASSGWALGGETQYF.